This passage covers 16 T cell receptor beta chains from one sample sequenced in a study of blood T cell repertoires in COVID-19. Produced via immunoSEQ multiplex PCR; TCRdb's table is partial and in-frame only. Of roughly 200,000 clones in the sample, around 86% are singletons; the top ten hold roughly a tenth. Sample: peripheral blood. The receptor set was obtained from a woman between 50 and 59 years old with COVID-19, enrolled during active disease.

CDR3 loop: CAISESHRVTADGYTF. In DNA, the CDR3 is TGTGCCATCAGTGAGTCGCATCGGGTTACGGCTGATGGCTACACCTTC. V gene TRBV10-3 combines with J gene TRBJ1-2; D call uncertain. CDR3 size: 16 residues. V was pared by 0 bases and J by 6 bases, with 17 bases between. The germline CDR1 and CDR2 sequences are ENHRY and SYGVKD.

The chain is built from TRBV11-3 and TRBJ2-1, with 12 bases fitting TRBD2. The CDR3 length is 16 residues. V trimming: 1 base; J trimming: 5 bases; junction bases outside the gene matches: 3. Germline values: CDR1 SGHNT, CDR2 YENEEA. The DNA of the CDR3 is TGTGCCAGCAGCTTAGTGACTAGCGGGGGTAACAATGAGCAGTTCTTC. Protein: CASSLVTSGGNNEQFF.

This clone was seen once. The gene calls are TRBV20-1 and TRBJ2-3, with 7 bases that match TRBD2. V shed 3 bases and J 2 bases; nucleotides not matched to a gene: 11. CDR1 is DFQATT, CDR2 SNEGSKA, per germline (reference sequence). This CDR3 is built from 16 residues. The CDR3 loop reads CSASVLGAGPTDTQYF. In DNA form, the CDR3 reads TGCAGTGCTAGTGTTCTTGGAGCGGGGCCCACAGATACGCAGTATTTT.

CDR3 sequence: CASSMKSPRTGNNEQYF. The DNA for the CDR3 is TGTGCCAGTAGTATGAAATCCCCCCGGACAGGGAATAACGAGCAGTACTTC. The chain combines TRBV19 with TRBJ2-7, with TRBD1 identical over 8 bases. Germline-derived CDR1 and CDR2 are LNHDA and SQIVND (reference sequence). This CDR3 has 17 residues. Trimming at V came to 3 bases and at J to 5 bases, leaving 15 bases not matched to a gene.

The rearrangement uses TRBV6-5 and TRBJ2-1; D unresolved. Trimming removed 5 bases at V and 2 bases at J, with 13 bases between. The V gene's germline CDR1 is MNHEY and CDR2 SVGAGI. The CDR3 consists of 15 residues. The DNA for the CDR3 is TGTGCCAGCAGTCCCCTTGACTTAACCTACAATGAGCAGTTCTTC. It yields the protein CASSPLDLTYNEQFF.

The rearrangement joins TRBV18 to TRBJ1-1; 8 bases agree with TRBD1. V gave up 0 bases and J gave up 5 bases; unmatched junction bases: 5. The CDR3 totals 15 residues. The V gene's germline CDR1 is KGHSH and CDR2 LQKENI. This chain's CDR3 is CASSPPSGGQTEAFF. The DNA for the CDR3 is TGTGCCAGCTCACCACCGTCAGGGGGCCAGACTGAAGCTTTCTTT. Using reference TRBV18 and TRBJ1-1 for the parts outside the CDR3, the full variable domain is NAGVMQNPRHLVRRRGQEARLRCSPMKGHSHVYWYRQLPEEGLKFMVYLQKENIIDESGMPKERFSAEFPKEGPSILRIQQVVRGDSAAYFCASSPPSGGQTEAFFGQGTRLTVV.

In this sample, this clone turned up a few times. V is TRBV15 and J is TRBJ2-7; possibly TRBD2 for D (6 bases). From germline, CDR1 is LNHNV and CDR2 YYDKDF (reference sequence). V lost 1 base and J lost 4, with 14 bases in between. The CDR3 sequence is 15 residues long. CDR3 protein: CATSRGGGGGYEQYF. The CDR3 DNA is TGTGCCACCAGCAGAGGAGGCGGCGGAGGGTACGAGCAGTACTTC.

The chain recombines TRBV7-9 with TRBJ2-7; tentatively, D is TRBD2 (6 bases). This CDR3 has 13 amino acids. Germline V lookup: CDR1 SEHNR, CDR2 FQNEAQ (reference sequence). With 8 bases removed from V and 2 bases from J, the gap between germline ends came to 13 bases. The CDR3 region has the DNA TGTGCCAGCGGCCGGGACTTACCCTACGAGCAGTACTTC. This sequence encodes CASGRDLPYEQYF.

The rearrangement joins TRBV7-2 to TRBJ2-3; the D gene is possibly TRBD2 (6 bases). The CDR3 is made up of 16 amino acids. Looked up from germline, CDR1 is SGHTA and CDR2 is FQGNSA. Trimming pared 0 bases from V and 6 bases from J, leaving 16 bases between. CDR3 amino acids: CASSLAWGVEADTQYF. CDR3 nucleotide sequence: TGTGCCAGCAGCTTAGCCTGGGGGGTAGAGGCGGATACGCAGTATTTT. Supplemented by reference TRBV7-2 and TRBJ2-3, the full variable domain reads GAGVSQSPSNKVTEKGKDVELRCDPISGHTALYWYRQSLGQGLEFLIYFQGNSAPDKSGLPSDRFSAERTGGSVSTLTIQRTQQEDSAVYLCASSLAWGVEADTQYFGPGTRLTVL.

The chain combines TRBV24-1 with TRBJ2-1; 11 positions match TRBD1. V lost 3 bases, J lost 1 base, and 1 base stayed unmatched. This CDR3 region has 16 residues. Germline V gene lookup returns CDR1 KGHDR and CDR2 SFDVKD. The CDR3 sequence: CATSDRDRGSYNEQFF. The CDR3 nucleotides are TGTGCCACCAGTGATCGGGACAGGGGGTCCTACAATGAGCAGTTCTTC.

The gene calls are TRBV6-4 and TRBJ2-7; D perhaps matches TRBD1 (5 bases). Between the trimmed V and J ends, which lost 0 bases and 0 bases, there was a span of 15 bases. Germline V gives CDR1 MRHNA, CDR2 SNTAGT. CDR3 length: 17 amino acids. The CDR3 DNA reads as TGTGCCAGCAGTGACTCTCAGGGCAGGGCTTGCTCCTACGAGCAGTACGTC. It encodes CASSDSQGRACSYEQYV.

This chain connects TRBV7-2 to TRBJ1-6; maybe TRBD1 (6 bases). In germline, CDR1 is SGHTA, CDR2 FQGNSA. This CDR3 comprises 15 residues. V lost 5 bases, J lost 7 bases, and 15 bases lay in between. The CDR3 nucleotides are TGTGCCAGCAGCCCCGGGACAAGCCTAAATTCACCCCTCCACTTT. Amino acids: CASSPGTSLNSPLHF.

The chain combines TRBV15 with TRBJ2-5; D remains unclear. This CDR3 comprises 15 residues. From germline, CDR1 is LNHNV and CDR2 YYDKDF (reference sequence). Trimming stripped 0 bases from V and 7 bases from J, with 15 bases between. The CDR3, as DNA: TGTGCCACCAGCAGAGATTTACGGGTATTAGGGACCCAGTACTTC. It is translated as CATSRDLRVLGTQYF.

The chain joins TRBV6-5 to TRBJ1-5; D is possibly TRBD1 (6 bases). Deletions cut 6 bases from V and 7 bases from J, with 16 bases between. Germline V lookup: CDR1 MNHEY, CDR2 SVGAGI. CDR3 length: 14 amino acids. The CDR3 loop reads CASSQRGGGQPQHF. The CDR3 region has the DNA TGTGCCAGCAGCCAGAGGGGGGGCGGCCAGCCCCAGCATTTT.

This clone was observed a handful of times. J is TRBJ1-5 and V is TRBV19; no reliable D call. The V end lost 6 bases, the J end lost 4 bases, and 16 bases lay between the germline ends. Germline V gene sequence: CDR1 LNHDA, CDR2 SQIVND (reference sequence). There are 15 residues in the CDR3. In DNA, the CDR3 is TGTGCCAGTAGGTGGGCTGCAATTCTTAATCAGCCCCAGCATTTT. This codes for CASRWAAILNQPQHF.

The J gene is TRBJ1-1, the V gene TRBV2; 8 positions match TRBD1. Looked up from germline, CDR1 is SNHLY and CDR2 is FYNNEI. Trimming took 7 bases from V and 5 from J; bases not matched to a gene: 6. The length of the CDR3 is 13 residues. The CDR3 sequence: CASTRDRWTEAFF. The CDR3 bases are TGTGCCAGCACCCGGGACAGGTGGACTGAAGCTTTCTTT. Together with reference TRBV2 and TRBJ1-1, the CDR3 gives the full variable domain: EPEVTQTPSHQVTQMGQEVILRCVPISNHLYFYWYRQILGQKVEFLVSFYNNEISEKSEIFDDQFSVERPDGSNFTLKIRSTKLEDSAMYFCASTRDRWTEAFFGQGTRLTVV.